The rows below give T cell receptor beta chains drawn from one sample of a study of T cell repertoires in cytomegalovirus infection. Which antigens these TCRs recognize remains unknown. TCRdb re-analysed the reads in MiXCR, keeping a single row per CDR3 protein. Of 340,000 or so distinct CDR3 sequences in the sample, approximately 25% were seen once. The sample was cultured PBMCs, taken from culture after CMV antigen stimulation. The receptors were sampled from a human donor in good health (CMV status not recorded). Some clones in this sample may be carry-over from other donors' samples. Both conserved end residues are part of each CDR3. D genes are given only for firm matches. For some rows the clone size is stated as once, few or many, or as a class when expanded; others skip it.

cdr3_nt: TGCGCCAGCAGCTTGTGGCAGGGGAAAGGCACCGGGGAGCTGTTTTTT
cdr3_aa: CASSLWQGKGTGELFF
clone_size: -
d_call: -
v_call: TRBV5-1
j_call: TRBJ2-2

cdr3_nt: TGTGCCAGCAGTTACCTTATAGAGTTCTTC
cdr3_aa: CASSYLIEFF
clone_size: -
d_call: -
v_call: TRBV6-6
j_call: TRBJ2-1

cdr3_nt: TGTGCCAGCAGCTTAGGGGGGACTAGCGGCGCAACCGATACGCAGTATTTT
cdr3_aa: CASSLGGTSGATDTQYF
clone_size: few
d_call: TRBD2
v_call: TRBV7-2
j_call: TRBJ2-3

cdr3_nt: TGTGCCACCAAGGAAGGCGGGGAGACCCAGTACTTC
cdr3_aa: CATKEGGETQYF
clone_size: -
d_call: -
v_call: TRBV15
j_call: TRBJ2-5

cdr3_nt: TGTGCCAGTAGTATAATTGGTAGCGGGAGGCGTAATGAGCAGTTCTTC
cdr3_aa: CASSIIGSGRRNEQFF
clone_size: many
d_call: TRBD2
v_call: TRBV19
j_call: TRBJ2-1

cdr3_nt: TGTGCCGGCAGTCCCCAGCCGAGGGCCTACAATGAGCAGTTCTTC
cdr3_aa: CAGSPQPRAYNEQFF
clone_size: -
d_call: -
v_call: TRBV27
j_call: TRBJ2-1

cdr3_nt: TGTGCCAGCAGCTTGGTGACTAGCGGGAGGACCTACAATGAGCAGTTCTTC
cdr3_aa: CASSLVTSGRTYNEQFF
clone_size: few
d_call: TRBD2
v_call: TRBV5-4
j_call: TRBJ2-1

cdr3_nt: TGTGCCAGCAGCTTAGTCCCTGCCGCCTATAATTCACCCCTCCACTTT
cdr3_aa: CASSLVPAAYNSPLHF
clone_size: few
d_call: -
v_call: TRBV7-2
j_call: TRBJ1-6

cdr3_nt: TGTGCCAGCAGCTCCGGGACAGTCGGCGAAAAACTGTTTTTT
cdr3_aa: CASSSGTVGEKLFF
clone_size: -
d_call: TRBD1
v_call: TRBV7-6
j_call: TRBJ1-4

cdr3_nt: TGTGCCAGCAGTCAGCAAGATACGCAGTATTTT
cdr3_aa: CASSQQDTQYF
clone_size: -
d_call: -
v_call: TRBV12-3/TRBV12-4
j_call: TRBJ2-3

cdr3_nt: TGTGCCACCAGCAGGGGGGACACCGATGGCTACACCTTC
cdr3_aa: CATSRGDTDGYTF
clone_size: -
d_call: -
v_call: TRBV15
j_call: TRBJ1-2

cdr3_nt: TGTGCCAGCAGCTCAGGGGGCAGGGCCAGAGAGACCCAGTACTTC
cdr3_aa: CASSSGGRARETQYF
clone_size: -
d_call: TRBD1
v_call: TRBV7-2
j_call: TRBJ2-5

cdr3_nt: TGCGCCAGCAGCCCCCCGGGACAGTTCTCTGGAAACACCATATATTTT
cdr3_aa: CASSPPGQFSGNTIYF
clone_size: -
d_call: TRBD1
v_call: TRBV4-1
j_call: TRBJ1-3

cdr3_nt: TGTGCCAGCAGTTTTTTGTACAGGTACTACGAGCAGTACTTC
cdr3_aa: CASSFLYRYYEQYF
clone_size: few
d_call: -
v_call: TRBV28
j_call: TRBJ2-7

cdr3_nt: TGTGCCAGCAGCTTAGCTCGTCTGGATGAGCAGTTCTTC
cdr3_aa: CASSLARLDEQFF
clone_size: -
d_call: -
v_call: TRBV7-2
j_call: TRBJ2-1

cdr3_nt: TGTGCCAGCTCACTTCAGGCCGTGGGCGAAGGCTACACCTTC
cdr3_aa: CASSLQAVGEGYTF
clone_size: -
d_call: -
v_call: TRBV18
j_call: TRBJ1-2

cdr3_nt: TGTGCCAGCAGCCCTGGACAGGGCCCCTACGAGCAGTACTTC
cdr3_aa: CASSPGQGPYEQYF
clone_size: many
d_call: TRBD1
v_call: TRBV7-2
j_call: TRBJ2-7

cdr3_nt: TGCAGTGCTAGCCCCATAGTAAGCTCCTACAATGAGCAGTTCTTC
cdr3_aa: CSASPIVSSYNEQFF
clone_size: few
d_call: -
v_call: TRBV20-1
j_call: TRBJ2-1

cdr3_nt: TGTGCCAGCAGTTCCGGGACAGGGGTCGGGGAGCTGTTTTTT
cdr3_aa: CASSSGTGVGELFF
clone_size: few
d_call: TRBD1
v_call: TRBV28
j_call: TRBJ2-2

cdr3_nt: TGCAGCGTACGGTTTAACTACGAGCAGTACTTC
cdr3_aa: CSVRFNYEQYF
clone_size: -
d_call: -
v_call: TRBV29-1
j_call: TRBJ2-7

cdr3_nt: TGTGCCAGCAGCCCTTGGGACGCCGTGACCTCACCCCTCCACTTT
cdr3_aa: CASSPWDAVTSPLHF
clone_size: -
d_call: -
v_call: TRBV9
j_call: TRBJ1-6

cdr3_nt: TGTGCCAGCAGCCCCGTGGGGAGAAGGCCCCAGCATTTT
cdr3_aa: CASSPVGRRPQHF
clone_size: many
d_call: -
v_call: TRBV7-2
j_call: TRBJ1-5

cdr3_nt: TGTGCCAGCAGTTCACAGGGGGCGAGTCAGCCCCAGCATTTT
cdr3_aa: CASSSQGASQPQHF
clone_size: -
d_call: TRBD1
v_call: TRBV12-3/TRBV12-4
j_call: TRBJ1-5

cdr3_nt: TGTGCCATCAGTGAGTCTGGGGAGACCCAGTACTTC
cdr3_aa: CAISESGETQYF
clone_size: -
d_call: -
v_call: TRBV10-3
j_call: TRBJ2-5

cdr3_nt: TGTGCCAGCAGCGCCCTTGGGGGGACCTACAATGAGCAGTTCTTC
cdr3_aa: CASSALGGTYNEQFF
clone_size: few
d_call: -
v_call: TRBV7-2
j_call: TRBJ2-1

cdr3_nt: TGTGCCAGCAGCTCCGGGCGGGGGAGCGGGAGGTACAATGAGCAGTTCTTC
cdr3_aa: CASSSGRGSGRYNEQFF
clone_size: many
d_call: TRBD2
v_call: TRBV7-2
j_call: TRBJ2-1

cdr3_nt: TGCAGCGCCGTGGGACAGGCCAAGGCAAATACGCAGTATTTT
cdr3_aa: CSAVGQAKANTQYF
clone_size: few
d_call: TRBD1
v_call: TRBV29-1
j_call: TRBJ2-3

cdr3_nt: TGTGCCAGCAGCTCCATATTGCGTGGGGTTACCCTCTCTGGGGCCAACGTCCTGACTTTC
cdr3_aa: CASSSILRGVTLSGANVLTF
clone_size: few
d_call: -
v_call: TRBV11-2
j_call: TRBJ2-6

cdr3_nt: TGTGCCAGCAGCTTAGAATGGTCAGGGAGATCCTACGAGCAGTACTTC
cdr3_aa: CASSLEWSGRSYEQYF
clone_size: -
d_call: -
v_call: TRBV7-6
j_call: TRBJ2-7

cdr3_nt: TGTGCCAGCCAACCCGCGGGGGGGCTTCTGAACACCGGGGAGCTGTTTTTT
cdr3_aa: CASQPAGGLLNTGELFF
clone_size: many
d_call: TRBD2
v_call: TRBV7-2
j_call: TRBJ2-2

cdr3_nt: TGTGCCAGCAGCCCCCAGACGGGCAGGAAGACCCAGTACTTC
cdr3_aa: CASSPQTGRKTQYF
clone_size: few
d_call: -
v_call: TRBV7-9
j_call: TRBJ2-5

cdr3_nt: TGTGCCATCAGGGACAGGGACGGATACAATGAGCAGTTCTTC
cdr3_aa: CAIRDRDGYNEQFF
clone_size: -
d_call: TRBD1
v_call: TRBV10-3
j_call: TRBJ2-1